This passage covers 12 T cell receptor beta chains from one sample sequenced in a study of vaccination and CD4 T cells after COVID-19. An Oncomine TCR Beta short-read assay was used to sequence the DNA from cultured CD4+ T cells. TCRdb re-called the PCR reads with MiXCR, one entry per CDR3 protein. The sample lists 10,000 to 12,000 distinct CDR3 sequences; approximately 50% were seen once. Their cognate antigens are unknown. Noted treatment: roughly 10-day PBMC culture with coronavirus spike peptide pools or control peptides (ViraFEST assay). Input material: CD4+ T cells from blood, cultured in vitro. The receptors were sampled from a human donor who had recovered from COVID-19.

For the CDR3, the DNA is TGCAGTGCTAGAGATAGGGTCCACTCATGGGAGACCCAGTACTTC. Translated: CSARDRVHSWETQYF. The rearrangement uses TRBV20-1 and TRBJ2-5; D is undetermined. Trimming took 0 bases from V and 5 from J, leaving 16 bases between them. CDR3 length: 15 residues. Germline loops: CDR1 DFQATT, CDR2 SNEGSKA (reference sequence).

The rearrangement uses TRBV28 and TRBJ2-7, with TRBD2 identical over 13 bases. The germline CDR1 and CDR2 sequences are MDHEN and SYDVKM. V lost 6 bases and J lost 6; bases outside the gene matches: 11. CDR3 length: 16 residues. CDR3 in amino acids: CASRHSTSGRHREQYF. The DNA for the CDR3 is TGTGCCAGCAGACACTCGACTAGCGGGAGGCACCGCGAGCAGTACTTC.

The J gene is TRBJ2-5, the V gene TRBV7-8; no firm D call. This CDR3 is 12 amino acids long. In germline, CDR1 is SGHVS, CDR2 FQNEAQ. V lost 5 bases and J lost 5, with 9 bases in between. This CDR3 reads CASSPNRETQYF. The CDR3 region has the DNA TGTGCCAGCAGCCCCAACCGTGAGACCCAGTACTTC.

The CDR3 DNA reads as TGCAGTGCCGTCCGGGACAGGAATTCACCCCTCCACTTT. It translates to CSAVRDRNSPLHF. The chain uses TRBV20-1 and TRBJ1-6, with 8 bases that match TRBD1. Looked up from germline, CDR1 is DFQATT and CDR2 is SNEGSKA (reference sequence). After removal of 6 bases from V and 7 bases from J, the junction contained 5 bases not matched to a gene. The CDR3 loop spans 13 amino acids.

This clonotype was seen a handful of times. The chain has TRBV19 and TRBJ2-4; 11 bases map to TRBD2. Germline V gene sequence: CDR1 LNHDA, CDR2 SQIVND (reference sequence). V lost 6 bases and J lost 1; bases outside the gene matches: 2. The CDR3 has 15 amino acids. Here the CDR3 DNA reads TGTGCCAGTAGGTGGACTAGCGGGGCCAAAAACATTCAGTACTTC. It yields the protein CASRWTSGAKNIQYF.

This clonotype was observed a handful of times. The genes are TRBV6-2 or TRBV6-3 and TRBJ2-7, with 9 bases lining up with TRBD1. Trimming took 6 bases from V and 2 from J; bases not matched to a gene: 5. Germline loops: CDR1 MNHEY, CDR2 SVGEGT. The CDR3 loop spans 14 amino acids. The chain's CDR3 is CASRGQGRTYEQYF. Written as DNA, the CDR3 is TGTGCCAGCAGGGGACAGGGCCGGACCTACGAGCAGTACTTC.

This clonotype was observed a handful of times. The chain couples TRBV20-1 to TRBJ2-3; 9 positions agree with TRBD1. Germline trimming cut 6 bases from V and 5 bases from J; bases unmatched to any gene: 12. The length of the CDR3 is 15 residues. CDR1 is DFQATT and CDR2 is SNEGSKA in the germline V gene (reference sequence). This CDR3 is CSANNDRGWLDTQYF. CDR3 DNA: TGCAGTGCAAACAACGACAGGGGGTGGCTAGATACGCAGTATTTT.

The chain joins TRBV6-2 or TRBV6-3 to TRBJ2-7; 9 positions agree with TRBD2. From germline, CDR1 is MNHEY and CDR2 SVGEGT. The CDR3 length is 14 residues. Germline trimming cut 0 bases from V and 3 bases from J; bases unmatched to any gene: 0. The CDR3 DNA sequence: TGTGCCAGCAGTTACTCTAGCGGGAGCTACGAGCAGTACTTC. The encoded protein is CASSYSSGSYEQYF.

The chain links TRBV12-3 or TRBV12-4 to TRBJ1-1; no clear D. CDR3 size: 13 residues. V shed 4 bases and J shed 4 bases, with 10 bases lying between them. This CDR3 is CASSSPSSTEAFF. CDR3 in DNA: TGTGCCAGCAGTTCCCCCAGTAGCACTGAAGCTTTCTTT.

The CDR3 sequence is CASSPRPGQMNTEAFF. In DNA form, the CDR3 reads TGTGCCAGCAGCCCCCGCCCGGGACAGATGAACACTGAAGCTTTCTTT. This chain uses TRBV7-8 with TRBJ1-1; 7 bases align to TRBD1. This CDR3 is built from 16 residues. With V trimmed by 5 bases and J by 0 bases, 9 bases remained unmatched. Germline V CDR1 and CDR2: SGHVS, FQNEAQ.

This clonotype turned up a few times. The chain couples TRBV28 to TRBJ2-4; D is unclear. The CDR3 loop spans 14 amino acids. The V and J ends lost 3 bases and 3 bases respectively, with 9 bases between them. Germline loops: CDR1 MDHEN, CDR2 SYDVKM. CDR3 nucleotide sequence: TGTGCCAGCAGTTTCTCTGGGGTCAAAAACATTCAGTACTTC. This gives the protein CASSFSGVKNIQYF.

This chain uses TRBV19 with TRBJ1-5, with 8 positions matching TRBD1. Germline CDR1 is LNHDA and CDR2 is SQIVND (reference sequence). The CDR3 has 14 residues. Germline trimming cut 7 bases from V and 0 bases from J; bases unmatched to any gene: 2. The CDR3 reads CASNDRGSNQPQHF. In nucleotides, the CDR3 is TGTGCCAGTAATGACAGGGGTAGCAATCAGCCCCAGCATTTT.